Sequencing of this T cell receptor beta chain was carried out in a study of blood T cells in healthy people across ages. Study-level results: Estimates drawn from one million T cells were deemed to understate diversity. A greater number of naive CD4+ cells and higher diversity distinguished long-lived donors from aged donors. There was a strong correlation between TCR beta diversity and naive T cell percentage.

This clonotype was counted ten times or more. Its target is not known. Germline V gene lookup returns CDR1 SGHTA and CDR2 FQGNSA. V was pared by 4 bases and J by 5 bases, with 8 bases between. The CDR3 runs 12 residues. A sample-barcoded 5' primer and a J-beta primer mix were used in a second PCR of roughly 6 to 12 cycles. TCRdb redid the calling of the 5' RACE reads with MiXCR, one entry per CDR3 protein. The sample has 2 million or so distinct CDR3 sequences; around 50% are singletons. The chain is built from TRBV7-2 and TRBJ2-5, with D hard to call. The sequencing sample was made of blood. The receptor was derived from a woman between 40 and 50 years old in good health. The CDR3 nucleotides are TGTGCCAGCAGCTCCCCCCGTGAGACCCAGTACTTC. Protein sequence: CASSSPRETQYF.